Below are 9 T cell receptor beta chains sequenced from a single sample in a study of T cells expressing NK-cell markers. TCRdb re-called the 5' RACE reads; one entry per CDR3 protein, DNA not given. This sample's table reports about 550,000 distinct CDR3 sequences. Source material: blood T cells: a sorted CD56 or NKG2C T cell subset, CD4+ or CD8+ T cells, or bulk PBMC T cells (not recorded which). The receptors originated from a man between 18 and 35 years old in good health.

The CDR3: CSAGPDRDSYEQYF. The chain combines TRBV29-1 with TRBJ2-7; TCRdb's D gene call, TRBD1, goes unchecked for lack of DNA. The germline gives CDR1 SQVTM, CDR2 ANQGSEA. The CDR3 runs to 14 residues.

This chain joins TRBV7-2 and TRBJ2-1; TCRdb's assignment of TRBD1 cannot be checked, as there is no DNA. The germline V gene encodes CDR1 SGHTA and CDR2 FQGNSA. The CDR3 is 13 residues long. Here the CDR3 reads CASSLRQNNEQFF.

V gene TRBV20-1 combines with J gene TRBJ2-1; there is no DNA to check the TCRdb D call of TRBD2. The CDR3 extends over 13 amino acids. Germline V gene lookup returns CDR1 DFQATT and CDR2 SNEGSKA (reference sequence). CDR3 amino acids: CSARLGLPNEQFF.

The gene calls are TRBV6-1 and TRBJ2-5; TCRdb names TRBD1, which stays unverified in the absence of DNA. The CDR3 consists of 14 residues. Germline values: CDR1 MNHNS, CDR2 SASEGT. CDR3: CASSRAGMTETQYF.

CDR3 sequence: CASSLPSNIQYF. The rearrangement links TRBV6-5 to TRBJ2-4; TCRdb outputs TRBD2, but without DNA this stays unchecked. The CDR3 spans 12 residues. Germline assignment: CDR1 MNHEY and CDR2 SVGAGI.

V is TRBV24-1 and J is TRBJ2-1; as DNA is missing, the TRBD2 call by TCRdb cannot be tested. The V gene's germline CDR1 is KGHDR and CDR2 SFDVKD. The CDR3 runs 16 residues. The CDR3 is CATSDQTSKFWGEQFF.

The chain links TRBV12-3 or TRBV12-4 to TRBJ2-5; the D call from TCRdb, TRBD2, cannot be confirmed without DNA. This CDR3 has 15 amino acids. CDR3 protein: CASSSFVGTQETQYF.

The chain's CDR3 is CASTLGLGTAEQFF. The chain couples TRBV3-1 to TRBJ2-1; TCRdb's D call, TRBD1, is unchecked because there is no DNA. The CDR3 consists of 14 residues. In germline, CDR1 is LGHDT, CDR2 YNNKEL (reference sequence).

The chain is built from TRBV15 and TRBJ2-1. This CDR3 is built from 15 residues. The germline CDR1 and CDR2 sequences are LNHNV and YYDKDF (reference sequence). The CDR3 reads CATSRDAVSYNEQFF.